This record concerns one TCR beta chain sequence. In its sample, this clonotype was seen many times. Its antigen is currently not known. The input lacks base qualities; no much larger clone sits a single base away. The germline V gene encodes CDR1 SNHLY and CDR2 FYNNEI. The CDR3 numbers 18 residues from cysteine through phenylalanine. Of all the DNA, just the CDR3 is kept, 54 bases in frame from base 1. V loses 4 bases at its end and J loses 3 bases; junction bases beyond the gene matches: 16. The data were obtained in a study of T-cell reconstitution after alpha-beta-depleted transplantation in children (dated by TCRdb to about 2016). A note on the overall study: Using TCR repertoire profiling, the study quantitatively followed how T-cell immune reconstitution unfolded in children after TCRalphabeta/CD19-depleted allogeneic hematopoietic cell transplantation.

The receptor library was made with PCR. The sequencer listed for this sample is Illumina HiSeq 2500. Molecular barcoding was employed in the preparation of TCR libraries, with unique molecular identifiers being used to normalize TCRbeta repertoire quantification. The public reads were quality trimmed at Q25 with fastp and then assembled into clones with MiXCR by TCRdb, keeping productive beta chains. Rows matching on CDR3 protein sequence are summarized as one entry with the most common DNA and genes. Within this sample are approximately 200,000 distinct CDR3 sequences, with roughly 14% of them counted one time only. The ten largest clonotypes hold about 12% of the sample.

This clonotype originated in a human donor who donated a stem cell graft to a child with acute lymphoblastic leukemia. This material consisted of PBMCs from the stem cell graft donor, taken from the stem cell graft. The rearrangement joined TRBV2 to TRBJ2-5, and 8 junctional nucleotides match TRBD2. The CDR3 region: CASSGLARNRHREETQYF. The DNA sequence is given as TGTGCCAGCAGTGGACTAGCGAGAAATCGTCACAGGGAAGAGACCCAGTACTTC.